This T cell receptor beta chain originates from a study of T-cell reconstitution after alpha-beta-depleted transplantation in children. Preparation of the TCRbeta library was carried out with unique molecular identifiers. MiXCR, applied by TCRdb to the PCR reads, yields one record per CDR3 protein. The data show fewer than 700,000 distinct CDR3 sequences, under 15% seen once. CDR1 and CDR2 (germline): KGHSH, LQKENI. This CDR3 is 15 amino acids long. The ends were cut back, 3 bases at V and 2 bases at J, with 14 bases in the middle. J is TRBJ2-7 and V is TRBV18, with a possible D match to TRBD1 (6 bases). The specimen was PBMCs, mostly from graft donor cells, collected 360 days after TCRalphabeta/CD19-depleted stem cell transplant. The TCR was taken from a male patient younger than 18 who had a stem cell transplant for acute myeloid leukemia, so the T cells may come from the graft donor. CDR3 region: CASSPVWGHPYEQYF. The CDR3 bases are TGTGCCAGCTCACCTGTTTGGGGACACCCCTACGAGCAGTACTTC.